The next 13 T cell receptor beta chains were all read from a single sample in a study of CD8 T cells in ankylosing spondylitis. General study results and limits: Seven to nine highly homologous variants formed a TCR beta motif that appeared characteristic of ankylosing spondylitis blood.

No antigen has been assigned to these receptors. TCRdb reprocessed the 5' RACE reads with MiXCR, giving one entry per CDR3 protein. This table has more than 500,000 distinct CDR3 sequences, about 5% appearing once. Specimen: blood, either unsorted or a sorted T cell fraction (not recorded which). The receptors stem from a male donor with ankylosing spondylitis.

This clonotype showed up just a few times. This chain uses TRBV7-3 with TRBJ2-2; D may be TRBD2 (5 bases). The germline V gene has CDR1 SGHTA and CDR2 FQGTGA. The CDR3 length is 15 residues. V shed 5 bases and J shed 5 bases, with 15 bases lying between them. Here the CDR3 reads CASSPPGVETGELFF. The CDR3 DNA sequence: TGTGCCAGCAGCCCCCCCGGGGTAGAAACCGGGGAGCTGTTTTTT. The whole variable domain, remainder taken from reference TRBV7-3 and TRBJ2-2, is GAGVSQTPSNKVTEKGKYVELRCDPISGHTALYWYRQSLGQGPEFLIYFQGTGAADDSGLPNDRFFAVRPEGSVSTLKIQRTERGDSAVYLCASSPPGVETGELFFGEGSRLTVL.

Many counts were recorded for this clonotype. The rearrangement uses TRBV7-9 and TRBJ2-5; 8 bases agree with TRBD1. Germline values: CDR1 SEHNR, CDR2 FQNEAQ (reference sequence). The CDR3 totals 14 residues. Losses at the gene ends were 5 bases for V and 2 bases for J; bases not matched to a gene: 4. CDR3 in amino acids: CASSGQGGQETQYF. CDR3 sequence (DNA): TGTGCCAGCAGCGGACAGGGAGGACAAGAGACCCAGTACTTC.

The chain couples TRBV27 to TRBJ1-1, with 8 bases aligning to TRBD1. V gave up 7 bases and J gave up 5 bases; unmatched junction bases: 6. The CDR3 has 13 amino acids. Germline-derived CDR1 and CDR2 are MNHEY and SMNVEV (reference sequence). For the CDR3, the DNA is TGTGCCAGCATCGACAGGGGAGCGACTGAAGCTTTCTTT. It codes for CASIDRGATEAFF.

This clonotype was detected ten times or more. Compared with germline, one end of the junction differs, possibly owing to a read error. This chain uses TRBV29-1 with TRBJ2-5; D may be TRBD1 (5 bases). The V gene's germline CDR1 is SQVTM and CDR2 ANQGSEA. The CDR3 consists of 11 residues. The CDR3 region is CSVDSVARAHF. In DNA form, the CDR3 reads TGCAGCGTCGATAGTGTGGCCAGGGCCCACTTC.

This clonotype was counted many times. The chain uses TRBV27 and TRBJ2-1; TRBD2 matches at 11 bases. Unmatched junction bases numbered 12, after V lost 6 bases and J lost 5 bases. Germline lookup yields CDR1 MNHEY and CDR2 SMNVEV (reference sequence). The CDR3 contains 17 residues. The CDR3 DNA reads TGTGCCAGCAGATCCCGGGTAGCGGGGGGGCTGGACAATGAGCAGTTCTTC. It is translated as CASRSRVAGGLDNEQFF.

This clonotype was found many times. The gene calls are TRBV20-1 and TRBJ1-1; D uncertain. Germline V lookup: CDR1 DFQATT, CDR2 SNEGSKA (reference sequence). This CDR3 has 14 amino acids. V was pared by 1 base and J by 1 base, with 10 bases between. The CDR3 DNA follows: TGCAGTGCTAGAGTTGTACAGAGGAACACTGAAGCTTTCTTT. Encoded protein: CSARVVQRNTEAFF.

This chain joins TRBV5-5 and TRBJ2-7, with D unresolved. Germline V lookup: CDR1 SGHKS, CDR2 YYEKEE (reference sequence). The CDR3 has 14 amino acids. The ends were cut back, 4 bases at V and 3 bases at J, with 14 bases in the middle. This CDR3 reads CASSPESLCYEQYF. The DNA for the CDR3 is TGTGCCAGCAGCCCTGAAAGCCTGTGCTACGAGCAGTACTTC. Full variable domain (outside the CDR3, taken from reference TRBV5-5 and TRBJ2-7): DAGVTQSPTHLIKTRGQQVTLRCSPISGHKSVSWYQQVLGQGPQFIFQYYEKEERGRGNFPDRFSARQFPNYSSELNVNALLLGDSALYLCASSPESLCYEQYFGPGTRLTVT.

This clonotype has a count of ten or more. The CDR3 region is CASSLAGTGEEKLFF. CDR3 nucleotides: TGCGCCAGCAGCTTGGCCGGGACAGGGGAAGAAAAACTGTTTTTT. This chain links TRBV5-1 with TRBJ1-4; 10 bases agree with TRBD1. CDR1 is SGHRS, CDR2 YFSETQ, per germline. The CDR3 consists of 15 residues. J lost 8 bases, V lost 0 bases, and 4 bases had no gene match.

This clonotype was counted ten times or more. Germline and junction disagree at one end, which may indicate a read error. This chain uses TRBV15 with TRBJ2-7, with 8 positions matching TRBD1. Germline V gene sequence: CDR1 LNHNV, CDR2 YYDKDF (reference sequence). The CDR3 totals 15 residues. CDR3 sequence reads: CATRRGFGTGYEQYF. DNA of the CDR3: TGTGCCACCAGAAGAGGGTTCGGGACAGGATACGAGCAGTACTTC.

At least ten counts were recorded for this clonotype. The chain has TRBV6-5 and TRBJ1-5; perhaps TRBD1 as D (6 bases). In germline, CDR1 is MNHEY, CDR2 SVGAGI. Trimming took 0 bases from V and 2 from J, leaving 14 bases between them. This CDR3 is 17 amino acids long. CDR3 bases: TGTGCCAGCAGTTACTCGACCCCACAGGGTGGCAATCAGCCCCAGCATTTT. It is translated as CASSYSTPQGGNQPQHF.

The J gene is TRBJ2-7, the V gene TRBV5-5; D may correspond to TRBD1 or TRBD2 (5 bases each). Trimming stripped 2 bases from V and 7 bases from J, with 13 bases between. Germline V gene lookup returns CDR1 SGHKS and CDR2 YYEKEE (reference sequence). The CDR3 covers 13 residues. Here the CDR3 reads CASSFGTLGEQYF. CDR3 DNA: TGTGCCAGCAGCTTCGGGACCCTGGGGGAGCAGTACTTC.

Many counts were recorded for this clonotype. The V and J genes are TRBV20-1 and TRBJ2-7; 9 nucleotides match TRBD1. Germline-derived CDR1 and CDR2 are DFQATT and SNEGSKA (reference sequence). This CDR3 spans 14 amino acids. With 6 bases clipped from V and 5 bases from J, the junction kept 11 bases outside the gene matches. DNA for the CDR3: TGCAGTGCCCAACGGGGACAGGGCTTCAACGAGCAGTACTTC. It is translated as CSAQRGQGFNEQYF.

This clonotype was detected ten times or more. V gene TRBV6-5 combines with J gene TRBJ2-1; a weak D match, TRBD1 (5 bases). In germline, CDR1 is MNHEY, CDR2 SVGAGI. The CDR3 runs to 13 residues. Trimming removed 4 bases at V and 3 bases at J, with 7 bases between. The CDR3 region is CASSLDNYNEQFF. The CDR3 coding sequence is TGTGCCAGCAGTTTGGACAACTACAATGAGCAGTTCTTC.